Here is one TCR beta chain with its context. Its antigen is unknown. These data are taken from a study of cytomegalovirus exposure and HLA in healthy donors. Study-level information: Approximately 180 million T cells yielded more than 95 million unique TCR beta sequences, as an earlier analysis found.

60 Vbeta and 13 Jbeta primers were used in PCR. TCRdb's table, derived via immunoSEQ multiplex PCR, lists solely in-frame clones and lacks some. The sample shows some 78,000 clones, approximately 70% of them seen only once. Study-wide points: Within an earlier analysis, most TCR beta V segments proved productive either about 87% or about 30% of the time. The later analysis indicated that the majority of CMV-associated TCR beta chains appeared HLA-restricted.

This CDR3 has 13 residues. Per germline, CDR1 SGHDN and CDR2 FVKESK. V and J are TRBV14 and TRBJ2-5, with D possibly being TRBD1 (6 bases). The J call may be mistaken, given a closer DNA end match to TRBJ2-7. The TCR originated in a woman aged 40 to 50 in good health and CMV-seropositive. Sequencing was carried out using PBMCs. CDR3: CASSQATGYEQYF. The CDR3 region has the DNA TGTGCCAGCAGCCAAGCAACAGGGTACGAGCAGTACTTC.